A single TCR beta chain is shown here with its context. The data were obtained in a study of cytomegalovirus exposure and HLA in healthy donors. Per germline, CDR1 SGHDT and CDR2 YYEEEE. With 7 bases clipped from V and 6 bases from J, the junction kept 15 bases outside the gene matches. The CDR3 contains 17 residues. Researchers ran the PCR with 60 Vbeta and 13 Jbeta primers. Profiling relied on immunoSEQ multiplex PCR, and the TCRdb table lists in-frame clones only, not all of them. In the table there are 130,000 to 150,000 clones, under 90% of which are singletons. The clonotype was recovered from a man between 40 and 49 years old in good health and CMV-seronegative. V is TRBV5-6 and J is TRBJ2-3, with TRBD2 identical over 12 bases. Sequenced sample: PBMCs. CDR3: CASAAWMTSGGPDTQYF. In nucleotides, the CDR3 is TGTGCCAGCGCAGCATGGATGACTAGCGGGGGACCCGATACGCAGTATTTT.